This TCR beta chain was captured by sequencing in a study of shared clonotypes between healthy human individuals. A remark on this clone: Its antigen is currently unknown.

Study-level results: A reduction in generation probabilities was seen for non-shared clonotypes relative to those shared by all four donors.

This CDR3 has 19 amino acids. With V trimmed by 1 base and J by 4 bases, 13 bases remained unmatched. CDR1 is SGHVS, CDR2 FNYEAQ, per germline. Here immunoSEQ multiplex PCR was the method, and the copy in TCRdb shows in-frame clones only, minus some. The table has hundreds of thousands of clones, around four fifths seen once. The source is a man aged 25-45 years in good health. The sequencing input was memory CD4+ T cells sorted from blood. Sample subset: CD45RA-negative fraction. This rearrangement joins TRBV7-6 to TRBJ2-3; 11 nucleotides agree with TRBD2. The CDR3 spells CASSLVSDVGTSGSDTQYF. In DNA form, the CDR3 reads TGTGCCAGCAGCTTAGTCTCCGACGTAGGGACTAGCGGTTCAGATACGCAGTATTTT.